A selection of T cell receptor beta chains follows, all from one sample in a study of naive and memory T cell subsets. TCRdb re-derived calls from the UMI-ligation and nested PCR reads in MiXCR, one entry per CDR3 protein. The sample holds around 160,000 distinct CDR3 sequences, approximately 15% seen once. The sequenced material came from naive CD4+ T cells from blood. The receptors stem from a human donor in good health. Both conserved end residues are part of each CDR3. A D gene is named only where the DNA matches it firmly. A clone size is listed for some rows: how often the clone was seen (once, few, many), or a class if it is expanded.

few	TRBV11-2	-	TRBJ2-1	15	TGTGCCAGCAGCTTAGATCTAGCGCCCCACAATGAGCAGTTCTTC	CASSLDLAPHNEQFF
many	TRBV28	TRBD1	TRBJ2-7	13	TGTGCCAGCAGTTCCCCGGACAGGGAAGAGCAGTACTTC	CASSSPDREEQYF
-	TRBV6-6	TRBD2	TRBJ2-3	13	TGTGCCAGCAGTGTTCGGGGAGGGTTGACGCAGTATTTT	CASSVRGGLTQYF
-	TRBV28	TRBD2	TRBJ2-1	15	TGTGCCAGCAGTCTCGGGACTAGCGGGAGGACCAAGCTGTTCTTC	CASSLGTSGRTKLFF
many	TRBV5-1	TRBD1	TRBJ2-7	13	TGCGCCAGCAGCCCCGACAGGGCGTACGAGCAGTACTTC	CASSPDRAYEQYF
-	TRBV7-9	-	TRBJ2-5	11	TGTGCCAGCAGCTCCGTGGGGGCCCAGTACTTC	CASSSVGAQYF
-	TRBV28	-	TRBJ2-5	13	TGTGCCAGCAGTTTCGGGGGGCTGGAGACCCAGTACTTC	CASSFGGLETQYF
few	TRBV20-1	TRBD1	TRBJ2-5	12	TGCAGTGCGAGTGACAGGGAAGAGACCCAGTACTTC	CSASDREETQYF
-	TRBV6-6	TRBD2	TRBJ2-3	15	TGTGCCAGCAGGTTATTGACTAGCGGCACAGATACGCAGTATTTT	CASRLLTSGTDTQYF
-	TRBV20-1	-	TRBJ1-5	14	TGCAGTGCTAGAGAAAGGGGGGGGACTCAGCCCCAGCATTTT	CSARERGGTQPQHF
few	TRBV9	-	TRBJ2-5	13	TGTGCCAGCTCCGGGGAAGTCCAAGAGACCCAGTACTTC	CASSGEVQETQYF
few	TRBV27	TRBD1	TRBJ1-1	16	TGTGCCAGCAGTCGGATGACAGGGCCAAAGAACACTGAAGCTTTCTTT	CASSRMTGPKNTEAFF
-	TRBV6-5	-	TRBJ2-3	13	TGTGCCAGCACCCGGTCTGGCACAGATACGCAGTATTTT	CASTRSGTDTQYF
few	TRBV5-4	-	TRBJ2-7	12	TGTGCCAGCAGCTCGCAATCCTACGAGCAGTACTTC	CASSSQSYEQYF
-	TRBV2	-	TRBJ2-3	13	TGTGCCAGCAGTGACGACTACACGGATACGCAGTATTTT	CASSDDYTDTQYF
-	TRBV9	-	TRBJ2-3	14	TGTGCCAGCAGCCCGCGGACAGTGTCAGATACGCAGTATTTT	CASSPRTVSDTQYF
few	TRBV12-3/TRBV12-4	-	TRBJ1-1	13	TGTGCCAGCAGTGCCGGGAACCCGACTCGGACTTTCTTT	CASSAGNPTRTFF
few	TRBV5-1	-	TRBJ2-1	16	TGCGCCAGCACCCCCGCGGAGGGGGGCTCCTACAATGAGCAGTTCTTC	CASTPAEGGSYNEQFF
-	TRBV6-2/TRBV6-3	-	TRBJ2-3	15	TGTGCCAGCAGTTACAGACGGGAGCAATCAGATACGCAGTATTTT	CASSYRREQSDTQYF
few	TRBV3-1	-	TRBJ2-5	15	TGTGCCAGCAGCCCCCCATGGGATCGCGGAGAGACCCAGTACTTC	CASSPPWDRGETQYF
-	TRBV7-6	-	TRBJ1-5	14	TGTGCCAGCAGCTCCGCAACGGACAATCAGCCCCAGCATTTT	CASSSATDNQPQHF
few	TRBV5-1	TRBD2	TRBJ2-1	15	TGCGCCAGCAGCTTCGCGGGAGCAACCTACAATGAGCAGTTCTTC	CASSFAGATYNEQFF
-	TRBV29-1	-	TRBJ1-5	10	TGCAGCGTTGGCTATCAGCCCCAGCATTTT	CSVGYQPQHF
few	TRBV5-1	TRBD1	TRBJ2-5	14	TGCGCCAGCAGCTGGGGGACAGGGATGGAGACCCAGTACTTC	CASSWGTGMETQYF
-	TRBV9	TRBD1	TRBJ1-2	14	TGTGCCAGCAGCGCTAACAGGGGACACTATGGCTACACCTTC	CASSANRGHYGYTF
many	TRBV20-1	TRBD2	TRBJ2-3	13	TGCAGTGCTATAGCGGGAGGCACAGATACGCAGTATTTT	CSAIAGGTDTQYF
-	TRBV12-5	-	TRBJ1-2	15	TGTGCTAGTGGTTCACCCTCAGACGGTACCTATGGCTACACCTTC	CASGSPSDGTYGYTF
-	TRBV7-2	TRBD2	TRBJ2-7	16	TGTGCCAGCAGTGCGGGACTAGCGGGAGAGTACTACGAGCAGTACTTC	CASSAGLAGEYYEQYF
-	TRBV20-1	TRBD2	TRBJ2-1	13	TGCAGTGCTTTCGGACCGGGAGGGGATGAGCAGTTCTTC	CSAFGPGGDEQFF
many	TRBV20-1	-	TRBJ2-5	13	TGCAGTGCTCCTGGACAGTTACAAGAGACCCAGTACTTC	CSAPGQLQETQYF
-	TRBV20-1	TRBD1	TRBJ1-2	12	TGCAGTGCTAGTACAGGGGGCAGGGGCTACACCTTC	CSASTGGRGYTF
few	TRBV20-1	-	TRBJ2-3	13	TGCAGTGCTAGAGAGACTCGCACAGATACGCAGTATTTT	CSARETRTDTQYF
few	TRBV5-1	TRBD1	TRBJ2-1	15	TGCGCCAGCAGCCTACCGGACAGGGGGAACAATGAGCAGTTCTTC	CASSLPDRGNNEQFF
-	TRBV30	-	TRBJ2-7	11	TGTGCCTGGAGTTTAGCGGCTCGGGAGTACTTC	CAWSLAAREYF
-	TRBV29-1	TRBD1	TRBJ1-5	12	TGCAGCGTTGGACAGGGGCCGGAGCCCCAGCATTTT	CSVGQGPEPQHF
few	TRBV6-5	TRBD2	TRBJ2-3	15	TGTGCCAGCAGTTACACTAGCGGAAGCACAGATACGCAGTATTTT	CASSYTSGSTDTQYF
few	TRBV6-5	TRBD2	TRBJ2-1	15	TGTGCCAGCAGCTCCGGACTAGCGGGACCCAATGAGCAGTTCTTC	CASSSGLAGPNEQFF
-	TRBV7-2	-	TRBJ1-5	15	TGTGCCAGCAGCTTAGTAGGGCAGGGAGAACAGCCCCAGCATTTT	CASSLVGQGEQPQHF
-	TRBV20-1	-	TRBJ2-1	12	TGCAGTGCTAGTTATCCTAGAGGCGAGCAGTTCTTC	CSASYPRGEQFF
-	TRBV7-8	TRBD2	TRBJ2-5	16	TGTGCCAGCAGCTTAGTTCCTAGCGGGAGTAAAGAGACCCAGTACTTC	CASSLVPSGSKETQYF
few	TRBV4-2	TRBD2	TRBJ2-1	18	TGTGCCAGCAGCCAAGATGATCCGACTAGCGGGAGTAGCAATGAGCAGTTCTTC	CASSQDDPTSGSSNEQFF
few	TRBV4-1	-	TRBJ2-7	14	TGCGCCAGCAGCAGGGACACCCTCTCCTACGAGCAGTACTTC	CASSRDTLSYEQYF
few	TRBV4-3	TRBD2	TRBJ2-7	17	TGCGCCAGCAGCCAAGATTTACAGGAGCGGGGAGTCTACGAGCAGTACTTC	CASSQDLQERGVYEQYF
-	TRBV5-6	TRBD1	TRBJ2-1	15	TGTGCCAGCAGCCATGACAGGGGGCTGTCCAATGAGCAGTTCTTC	CASSHDRGLSNEQFF
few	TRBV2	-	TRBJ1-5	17	TGTGCCAGCAGTGATAGCGTGGCGAGGAATAGCAATCAGCCCCAGCATTTT	CASSDSVARNSNQPQHF
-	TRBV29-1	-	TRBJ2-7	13	TGCAGCGTTGATTTGGCAGGAACCTACGAGCAGTACTTC	CSVDLAGTYEQYF
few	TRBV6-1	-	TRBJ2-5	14	TGTGCCAGCAGCGGCAGGGGTCGAGGAGAGACCCAGTACTTC	CASSGRGRGETQYF
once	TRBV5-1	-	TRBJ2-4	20	TGCGCCAGCAGCTTGTTAAAGTCAGGTCTAGCTACGGCCAGCGGAGCCATTCAGTACTTC	CASSLLKSGLATASGAIQYF
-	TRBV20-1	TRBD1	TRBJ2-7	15	TGCAGTGCCGAGGATCCGGGACAGGGGAGGGGCGAGCAGTACTTC	CSAEDPGQGRGEQYF
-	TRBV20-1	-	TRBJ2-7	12	TGCAGTGCTACGACTCCGTGGTACGAGCAGTACTTC	CSATTPWYEQYF
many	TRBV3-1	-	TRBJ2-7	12	TGTGCCAGCAGCCCTAACATCTACGAGCAGTACTTC	CASSPNIYEQYF
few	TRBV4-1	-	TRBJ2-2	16	TGCGCCAGCAGCCTAGGACGGTTATCGAACACCGGGGAGCTGTTTTTT	CASSLGRLSNTGELFF
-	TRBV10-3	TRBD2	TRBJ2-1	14	TGTGCCATCAGGCGGGAGGACCCCTACAATGAGCAGTTCTTC	CAIRREDPYNEQFF